The clone carrying this T cell receptor (beta chain) was recorded many times. A junction boundary mismatches the germline segment, possibly from a read error. This CDR3 region has 17 residues. CDR1 LNHDA and CDR2 SQIVND come from the germline V gene (reference sequence). The sample is drawn from a study of cytomegalovirus exposure and HLA in healthy donors. PCR primers comprised 60 Vbeta and 13 Jbeta primers. Clones were read by immunoSEQ multiplex PCR, and TCRdb kept only the in-frame ones, dropping some. The sample lists roughly 100,000 clones; approximately 77% were seen once. The specimen was PBMCs. This chain uses TRBV19 with TRBJ2-6, with a tentative D call TRBD2 (5 bases). This TCR came from a woman aged 40 to 50 in good health and CMV-seronegative. Here the CDR3 DNA reads TGTGCCACTAGTCCCCGGGGATTAAACTCTGGGGCCAACGTCCTGACTTTC. Protein: CATSPRGLNSGANVLTF.